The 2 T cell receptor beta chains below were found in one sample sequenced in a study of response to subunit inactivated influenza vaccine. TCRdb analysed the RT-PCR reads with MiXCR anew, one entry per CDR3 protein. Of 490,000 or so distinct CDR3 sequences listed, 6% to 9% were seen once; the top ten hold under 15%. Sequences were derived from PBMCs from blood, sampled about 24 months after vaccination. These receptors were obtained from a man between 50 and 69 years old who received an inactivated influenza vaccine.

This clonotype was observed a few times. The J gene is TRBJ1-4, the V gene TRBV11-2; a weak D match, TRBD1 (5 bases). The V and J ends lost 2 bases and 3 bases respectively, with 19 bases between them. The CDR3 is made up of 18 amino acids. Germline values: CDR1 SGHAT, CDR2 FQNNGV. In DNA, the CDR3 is TGTGCCAGCAGCTTACCATCGCGGGGGGAGGGACCTAATGAAAAACTGTTTTTT. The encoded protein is CASSLPSRGEGPNEKLFF.

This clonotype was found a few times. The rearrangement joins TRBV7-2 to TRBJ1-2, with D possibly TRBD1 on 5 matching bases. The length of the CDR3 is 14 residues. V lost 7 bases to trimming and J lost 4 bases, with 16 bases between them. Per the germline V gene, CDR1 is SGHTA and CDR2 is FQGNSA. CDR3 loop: CASTFLGTAYGYTF. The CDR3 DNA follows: TGTGCCAGCACCTTTCTCGGGACGGCCTATGGCTACACCTTC.